This entry is about one TCR beta chain. Its specific antigen is unknown. No much larger clone is present one base from it, and per-base qualities are unavailable. This entry belongs to a study of blood T cell repertoires in COVID-19 (TCRdb year 2020). Some background on the complete study: Samples from collaborators originated in the United States, Italy and Spain and spanned both the acute and convalescent phases of COVID-19. The prospective study material was composed of cDNA or gDNA derived from T cells, B-cell-depleted T cells, or PBMCs. The samples were drawn from two sources: the first 160 participants of the ongoing ImmuneRACE study, and 1,000 to 1,500 subjects contributed by 6 global collaborators. Sample metadata almost always included a de-identified subject ID, COVID-19 status, age in years and sex. The repertoires were released in a freely available public database meant as a resource for research on the immune response to SARS-CoV-2. Subjects who had been exposed to COVID-19, were actively infected with it, or had recovered from it provided the deeply sampled blood TCRbeta repertoires that made up the dataset. Where available, HLA class I and class II types were obtained from metadata supplied by the sample provider rather than from assay-based typing. Beyond this particular receptor, the publication reports: The amount of clinical and demographic metadata varied by source and participant and was provided uncurated.

TCRbeta CDR3 regions were amplified from genomic DNA using the immunoSEQ Assay, a bias-controlled multiplex PCR. For the original study's pipeline: Nucleated cell counts per sample were estimated from amplification of reference gene primers within the assay. To quantify the absolute abundance of each unique TCRbeta CDR3 rearrangement, sequence reads were collapsed and filtered. Productive Simpson clonality was computed per sample as the square root of Simpson's diversity index over productive rearrangements. TCRdb obtained this table from immuneACCESS and retained in-frame rearrangements with V and J assigned. These tables miss some clones; where compared with another copy, unresolved V genes account for less than half of the shortfall, and the remainder is unexplained. V and J calls and clone size follow that table, whereas D and trimming were derived from the DNA. This sample is represented by roughly 430,000 clones; 70% to 90% of them were singletons. Approximately 1.5% of the sample rests with the top ten.

The CDR3 goes from the cysteine to the phenylalanine over 14 residues. The entry retains the CDR3 DNA only, 42 bases that are in frame from base 1. CDR1 MNHEY and CDR2 SMNVEV are derived from the germline V gene (reference sequence). The junction shows trimming of 5 bases on V and 0 bases on J, plus 11 bases between the germline ends. Participants in the prospective study were enrolled through a virtual design, were aged roughly 18 to 100 years, and lived in roughly 24 United States geographic areas. In the prospective study, participants were assigned to cohorts based on the clinical history participants reported in a screening survey and a study questionnaire. A participant counted as exposed if, within 2 weeks of entering the study, that participant had been in contact with someone who had a PCR-confirmed or clinician-diagnosed COVID-19 case. Mobile phlebotomists in the prospective study collected whole blood, serum and a nasopharyngeal or oropharyngeal swab from every participant. Prospective study participants could optionally give additional blood draws and questionnaires over an approximately two-month period. Blood samples from the prospective study were shipped frozen or at room temperature prior to DNA extraction.

Sequencing was carried out using PBMCs or T cells enriched from blood (not recorded which). The source of this sequence is a young woman who had been exposed to COVID-19. This sequence uses TRBV27 and TRBJ2-7; the D gene is perhaps TRBD2, from 6 matching bases. The CDR3 region reads CASSLGLNSYEQYF. The base sequence is TGTGCCAGCAGTCTGGGACTTAACTCCTACGAGCAGTACTTC.